The clone carrying this T cell receptor (beta chain) showed up just a few times. Its antigen is as yet unknown. The sample comes from a study of T cells in Graves' hyperthyroidism and ophthalmopathy. Using RNA transcripts as the source, TCR beta CDR3 regions were amplified. During a first-round RT-PCR of the TCR CDR3, the HTBI primer set was used. TCRdb fed the multiplex PCR reads into MiXCR, producing one record per CDR3 protein. This sample has some 490,000 distinct CDR3 sequences; roughly 23% occur once, and the top ten carry approximately 49%. The V segment lost 3 bases and the J segment 7 bases; nucleotides outside the gene matches: 7. The CDR3 sequence is 14 residues long. Germline V gene data show CDR1 as MNHEY and CDR2 as SMNVEV (reference sequence). Exclusion of patients followed from uncontrolled infection, other autoimmune disease, pregnancy or lactation. Each diagnosis drew on symptoms, thyroxine, TRAb, thyroid ultrasound and orbital computed tomography findings. PBMCs were collected from a roughly 9.7 ml volume of fresh peripheral blood.

Study-level findings and limits: In the analysis, a 13 V-J model separated ophthalmopathy from stable hyperthyroidism.

The sequence was collected from a woman aged 70 to 79 with Graves' ophthalmopathy. Sequencing was carried out using blood. The chain uses TRBV27 and TRBJ1-2; 8 positions agree with TRBD1. As DNA, the CDR3 is TGTGCCAGCAGTTTTGCAGGGGGCTCAGGTGGCTACACCTTC. It yields the protein CASSFAGGSGGYTF.